This TCR beta chain comes out of a study of OX40 agonist ivuxolimab in advanced cancers. The overall study: Prior anti-PD-1, anti-PD-L1 or anti-CTLA-4 therapy did not bar entry, and more than 35% had some. Three individuals attained partial responses, comprising one hepatocellular carcinoma case and two cutaneous melanoma cases. Study findings and constraints: Still undetermined is the antigen specificity of the expanded peripheral T cells.

Remarks on this clone: What it binds is not known.

Trimming left V 0 bases short and J 0 bases short, with 10 bases between. Germline-derived CDR1 and CDR2 are SGHRS and YFSETQ. The CDR3 consists of 16 residues. Data came from immunoSEQ multiplex PCR; TCRdb stores just in-frame clones and leaves some out. The table has tens of thousands of clones, roughly 83% seen once. The source was CD4+ or CD8+ T cells sorted from blood, collected in a trial of the OX40 agonist ivuxolimab. This clonotype was obtained from an adult with an advanced solid tumor such as melanoma, head and neck, liver or kidney cancer. This chain connects TRBV5-1 to TRBJ1-3; D uncertain. This CDR3 reads CASSLEGQSSGNTIYF. Here the CDR3 DNA reads TGCGCCAGCAGCTTGGAGGGCCAGAGCTCTGGAAACACCATATATTTT. Looking up the rest from reference TRBV5-1 and TRBJ1-3 gives the full variable domain: KAGVTQTPRYLIKTRGQQVTLSCSPISGHRSVSWYQQTPGQGLQFLFEYFSETQRNKGNFPGRFSGRQFSNSRSEMNVSTLELGDSALYLCASSLEGQSSGNTIYFGEGSWLTVV.